This note documents a single T cell receptor beta chain sequence. This CDR3 spans 16 amino acids. The germline V gene has CDR1 SGHRS and CDR2 YFSETQ. Unmatched junction bases numbered 8, after V lost 1 base and J lost 2 bases. TCRdb ran MiXCR on the RT-PCR reads and lists one entry per CDR3 protein. Here the sample spans about 680,000 distinct CDR3 sequences, 12% to 15% being singletons. The origin of this receptor is a female donor in good health, serving as a healthy control. The chain combines TRBV5-1 with TRBJ1-1; 7 positions agree with TRBD1. The sequenced sample consisted of memory CD4+ T cells from blood. CDR3 sequence reads: CASSLSPTGANTEAFF. CDR3 DNA sequence: TGCGCCAGCAGCTTGTCACCCACAGGGGCTAACACTGAAGCTTTCTTT.